One sample yielded the 23 T cell receptor beta chains listed below, sequenced in a study of shared clonotypes between healthy human individuals. This table comes from immunoSEQ multiplex PCR, and its TCRdb copy is limited to in-frame clones, with some not included. The sample consists of about a million clones, roughly 80% of them appearing once. Sequenced: memory CD4+ T cells from PBMCs. Subset given: CD45RA-negative fraction. These receptor sequences come from a young man in good health. Some clones in this sample may be carry-over from other donors' samples.

This clone was seen a few times. The CDR3 sequence: CASSLGGALYEQYF. In DNA, the CDR3 is TGTGCCAGCAGCCTAGGGGGTGCATTATACGAGCAGTACTTC. The chain links TRBV11-2 to TRBJ2-7; D may be TRBD1 (6 bases). There are 14 residues in the CDR3. Trimming removed 5 bases at V and 4 bases at J, with 15 bases between. The germline gives CDR1 SGHAT, CDR2 FQNNGV.

The chain carries TRBV9 and TRBJ2-1; maybe TRBD1 (6 bases). CDR3 length: 13 amino acids. Germline CDR1 SGDLS, CDR2 YYNGEE. V lost 4 bases and J lost 5, with 10 bases in between. The CDR3 region has the DNA TGTGCCAGCAGCCCTCGGGACAACAATGAGCAGTTCTTC. Amino acid sequence: CASSPRDNNEQFF. Full variable domain (rest looked up from reference TRBV9 and TRBJ2-1): DSGVTQTPKHLITATGQRVTLRCSPRSGDLSVYWYQQSLDQGLQFLIQYYNGEERAKGNILERFSAQQFPDLHSELNLSSLELGDSALYFCASSPRDNNEQFFGPGTRLTVL.

The chain employs TRBV18 and TRBJ2-1; 10 positions agree with TRBD2. This CDR3 spans 15 amino acids. The trim removed 3 bases at V and 4 bases at J, leaving 3 bases unmatched. From germline, CDR1 is KGHSH and CDR2 LQKENI. This CDR3 reads CASSPTSGVYNEQFF. DNA of the CDR3: TGTGCCAGCTCACCCACTAGCGGGGTTTACAATGAGCAGTTCTTC.

V usage is TRBV11-3 and J usage is TRBJ2-1; 8 bases match TRBD2. The germline CDR1 and CDR2 sequences are SGHNT and YENEEA. This CDR3 spans 13 amino acids. V lost 5 bases, J lost 6 bases, and 3 bases stayed unmatched. CDR3 DNA: TGTGCCAGCAGCGGAGGACTAGCCAATGAGCAGTTCTTC. It translates to CASSGGLANEQFF.

The CDR3 loop is CASSLGLGKQYF. CDR3 coding DNA: TGTGCCAGCAGCTTAGGATTAGGGAAGCAGTACTTC. The J gene is TRBJ2-7, the V gene TRBV11-3; D ambiguous. The CDR3 has 12 amino acids. Deletions cut 1 base from V and 8 bases from J, with 9 bases between. The germline V gene encodes CDR1 SGHNT and CDR2 YENEEA.

This chain joins TRBV11-3 and TRBJ2-7; 11 nucleotides line up with TRBD2. The CDR3 loop spans 14 amino acids. CDR1 is SGHNT, CDR2 YENEEA, per germline. The J segment lost 7 bases and the V segment lost 6 bases, leaving 8 bases of the junction unmatched. CDR3 nucleotides: TGTGCCAGCAGTCAAGGACTAGCGGGCGGGGAGCAGTACTTC. Its translation is CASSQGLAGGEQYF. The complete variable domain, with remaining parts taken from reference TRBV11-3 and TRBJ2-7, reads EAGVVQSPRYKIIEKKQPVAFWCNPISGHNTLYWYLQNLGQGPELLIRYENEEAVDDSQLPKDRFSAERLKGVDSTLKIQPAELGDSAVYLCASSQGLAGGEQYFGPGTRLTVT.

CDR3 in amino acids: CASSQDITHNLYQPQHF. CDR3 bases: TGTGCCAGCAGCCAAGATATTACCCACAACTTGTATCAGCCCCAGCATTTT. J is TRBJ1-5 and V is TRBV4-2; D ambiguous. CDR1 and CDR2 (germline): LGHNA, YNFKEQ. This CDR3 is 17 amino acids long. V was cut by 0 bases and J by 5 bases, with 17 bases left in between.

This clone has more than one count but fewer than ten. The V call is TRBV14, the J call TRBJ2-2; D call uncertain. V was shortened by 4 bases and J by 2 bases, with 11 bases between the two germline ends. The CDR3 covers 15 residues. In germline, CDR1 is SGHDN, CDR2 FVKESK. CDR3 loop: CASSLLAGNTGELFF. The CDR3, as DNA: TGTGCCAGCAGCCTCCTTGCCGGTAACACCGGGGAGCTGTTTTTT.

The chain couples TRBV27 to TRBJ2-7; 11 nucleotides align to TRBD2. Trimming at V came to 2 bases and at J to 0 bases, leaving 9 bases not matched to a gene. The CDR3 contains 18 residues. Germline CDR1 reads MNHEY; CDR2 reads SMNVEV (reference sequence). CDR3 DNA: TGTGCCAGCAGTTTAAAGAAGAGACTAGCGGGGCACTCCTACGAGCAGTACTTC. It specifies CASSLKKRLAGHSYEQYF.

This clone occurred a few times. This chain uses TRBV28 with TRBJ1-1; D not resolved. Germline lookup yields CDR1 MDHEN and CDR2 SYDVKM. V gave up 3 bases and J gave up 0 bases, with 8 bases separating them. The CDR3 totals 14 residues. CDR3 bases: TGTGCCAGCAGTTTCGGTCTAGTGAACACTGAAGCTTTCTTT. Encoded protein: CASSFGLVNTEAFF.

The chain is built from TRBV4-3 and TRBJ2-7; 8 bases fit TRBD1. CDR3 size: 17 residues. Germline loops: CDR1 LGHNA, CDR2 YSLEER. J lost 3 bases, V lost 4 bases, and 14 bases had no gene match. The CDR3 reads CASSPLRGGTGDYEQYF. CDR3 DNA: TGCGCCAGCAGCCCCCTCAGAGGAGGGACAGGCGACTACGAGCAGTACTTC.

V is TRBV5-6 and J is TRBJ2-7, with TRBD2 identical over 10 bases. This CDR3 region has 15 residues. V gave up 5 bases and J gave up 0 bases; unmatched junction bases: 5. The germline V gene has CDR1 SGHDT and CDR2 YYEEEE. DNA for the CDR3: TGTGCCAGCAGGCCCCTAGCGGGAGTCTCCTACGAGCAGTACTTC. Residues: CASRPLAGVSYEQYF.

V and J are TRBV5-1 and TRBJ2-2; D not certain. CDR3 length: 16 residues. Trimming shortened V by 0 bases and J by 4 bases, and 13 bases separated the two germline ends. From germline, CDR1 is SGHRS and CDR2 YFSETQ. CDR3 bases: TGCGCCAGCAGCTTGGAGGGTCCGACGGGCACCGGGGAGCTGTTTTTT. Amino acid sequence: CASSLEGPTGTGELFF. The whole variable domain, filled in from reference TRBV5-1 and TRBJ2-2, reads KAGVTQTPRYLIKTRGQQVTLSCSPISGHRSVSWYQQTPGQGLQFLFEYFSETQRNKGNFPGRFSGRQFSNSRSEMNVSTLELGDSALYLCASSLEGPTGTGELFFGEGSRLTVL.

The CDR3 DNA reads as TGTGCCAGCAGCTTGTGGGGTACTCAGCCCCAGCATTTT. It specifies CASSLWGTQPQHF. This rearrangement joins TRBV5-6 to TRBJ1-5; no clear D. The V end lost 1 base, the J end lost 6 bases, and 8 bases lay between the germline ends. The germline CDR1 and CDR2 sequences are SGHDT and YYEEEE. This CDR3 spans 13 amino acids.

Comment on this clone: This may come from a read error, since a much larger clone is one base off. The same CDR3 also results from other DNA sequences found in this sample. V and J are TRBV7-3 and TRBJ2-5, with D perhaps TRBD1 (5 bases). In germline, CDR1 is SGHTA, CDR2 FQGTGA. This CDR3 is built from 13 residues. Trimming cost V 3 bases and J 4 bases, with 9 bases left between them. The CDR3 region has the DNA TGTGCCAGCAGCTTTGGGCAGGGAGAGACCCAGTACTTC. Residues: CASSFGQGETQYF.

The chain links TRBV6-1 to TRBJ2-7, with a weak D call TRBD2 (7 bases). CDR3 length: 17 residues. Germline V gene sequence: CDR1 MNHNS, CDR2 SASEGT. Between the trimmed V and J ends, which lost 4 bases and 6 bases, there was a span of 25 bases. CDR3 amino acids: CASSGLNQGKGRGEQYF. The CDR3 DNA reads TGTGCCAGCAGTGGCCTTAACCAGGGGAAAGGGAGGGGCGAGCAGTACTTC.

The J gene is TRBJ1-5, the V gene TRBV5-8; perhaps TRBD1 as D (5 bases). Germline loops: CDR1 SGHTS, CDR2 YDEGEE. The CDR3 totals 15 residues. V lost 0 bases, J lost 3 bases, and 10 bases lay in between. The CDR3 DNA reads TGTGCCAGCAGCTTGGCGTTGGGGGTCAATCAGCCCCAGCATTTT. Translating it yields CASSLALGVNQPQHF.

This chain links TRBV5-1 with TRBJ1-2; the D is unclear. Germline V gene sequence: CDR1 SGHRS, CDR2 YFSETQ. Trimming pared 5 bases from V and 4 bases from J, leaving 9 bases between. The CDR3 is made up of 12 amino acids. CDR3 sequence: CASRSDFYGYTF. CDR3 coding DNA: TGCGCCAGCAGATCGGACTTCTATGGCTACACCTTC.

This clone was detected once. J is TRBJ1-2 and V is TRBV6-1, with D hard to call. CDR3 length: 12 residues. CDR1 is MNHNS and CDR2 is SASEGT in the germline V gene. Trimming stripped 5 bases from V and 8 bases from J, with 12 bases between. CDR3 amino acids: CASSPVFRGYTF. The CDR3 bases are TGTGCCAGCAGTCCTGTTTTTCGGGGCTACACCTTC.

The J gene is TRBJ2-7, the V gene TRBV7-8; 10 bases agree with TRBD1. Germline values: CDR1 SGHVS, CDR2 FQNEAQ. The CDR3 loop spans 16 amino acids. Trimming took 1 base from V and 4 from J; bases not matched to a gene: 7. The CDR3 DNA follows: TGTGCCAGCAGCTTAGGGCAAAGACAGGGGGCTTACGAGCAGTACTTC. Its translation is CASSLGQRQGAYEQYF.

The genes are TRBV5-8 and TRBJ2-7, with D possibly TRBD1 on 6 matching bases. V was clipped by 0 bases and J by 2 bases, with 12 bases between them. The CDR3 sequence is 15 residues long. Germline-derived CDR1 and CDR2 are SGHTS and YDEGEE. CDR3 DNA sequence: TGTGCCAGCAGCTTGGAACAGGGAGTTGCCTACGAGCAGTACTTC. Translation: CASSLEQGVAYEQYF.

This clone was counted a single time. This sequence joins TRBV4-1 and TRBJ1-1; tentative D call: TRBD1 (5 bases). Trimming removed 0 bases at V and 0 bases at J, with 8 bases between. This CDR3 is built from 15 residues. Looked up from germline, CDR1 is MGHRA and CDR2 is YSYEKL. CDR3: CASSQETAVNTEAFF. CDR3 DNA: TGCGCCAGCAGCCAAGAGACAGCCGTGAACACTGAAGCTTTCTTT.

The V call is TRBV11-3, the J call TRBJ2-3; no clear D. Germline values: CDR1 SGHNT, CDR2 YENEEA. Deletions cut 5 bases from V and 4 bases from J, with 10 bases between. The CDR3 totals 13 residues. The CDR3 DNA follows: TGTGCCAGCAGCCGGAGCGTGGCAGATACGCAGTATTTT. Protein: CASSRSVADTQYF.